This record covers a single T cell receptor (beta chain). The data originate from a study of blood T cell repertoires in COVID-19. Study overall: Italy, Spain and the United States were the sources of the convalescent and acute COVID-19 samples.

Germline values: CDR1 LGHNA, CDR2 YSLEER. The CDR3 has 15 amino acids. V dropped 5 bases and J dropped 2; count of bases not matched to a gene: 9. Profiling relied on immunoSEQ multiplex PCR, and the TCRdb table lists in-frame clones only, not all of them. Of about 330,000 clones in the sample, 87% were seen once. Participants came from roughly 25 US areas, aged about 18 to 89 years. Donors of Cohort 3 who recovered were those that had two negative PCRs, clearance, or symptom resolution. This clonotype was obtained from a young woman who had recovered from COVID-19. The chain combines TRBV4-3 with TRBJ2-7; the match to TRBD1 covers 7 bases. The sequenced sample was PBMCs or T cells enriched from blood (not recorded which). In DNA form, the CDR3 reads TGCGCCAGCAGCGAGGACAGGATTGGGGCCTACGAGCAGTACTTC. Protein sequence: CASSEDRIGAYEQYF.